The clone carrying this T cell receptor beta chain showed up many times. This sample was taken from a study of regulatory T cells in long-lasting Graves disease. The CDR3 runs to 12 residues. V lost 6 bases and J lost 5, with 11 bases in between. From germline, CDR1 is MNHEY and CDR2 SVGEGT. Time point indicated: newly diagnosed GD, antithyroid drugs for less than 3 months. Scientists built the TCR library using RNA that was extracted from PBMCs. Each of the patients was recruited from an endocrinology department situated in Xi'an, China. In building TCR beta libraries, iRepertoire HTBI primers were used together with Arm-PCR of CDR3 regions. MiXCR, run by TCRdb on the multiplex PCR reads, gives a single entry per CDR3 protein. In the table there are more than 300,000 distinct CDR3 sequences, roughly 12% of which are singletons. This same sample was also taken into another study, of T cells in Graves' hyperthyroidism and ophthalmopathy.

The TCR sequence derives from a woman between 18 and 29 years old with Graves disease. The chain has TRBV6-2 or TRBV6-3 and TRBJ2-7; D gene uncertain. The specimen was peripheral blood mononuclear cells (PBMCs), collected at new diagnosis, from a patient treated with antithyroid drugs. CDR3 in DNA: TGTGCCAGCAGCCGCAGGACCCACGAGCAGTACTTC. It codes for CASSRRTHEQYF.